The sequence of this TCR beta chain was determined in a study of blood T cell repertoires in COVID-19. Trimming removed 0 bases at V and 6 bases at J, with 10 bases between. In germline, CDR1 is SGDLS, CDR2 YYNGEE. This CDR3 has 15 residues. Cohort assignment relied on participant-reported clinical history. Assay: immunoSEQ multiplex PCR; the TCRdb copy retains only in-frame clones and omits some. The sample lists around 300,000 clones; approximately 88% were seen once. Source material: PBMCs or T cells enriched from blood (not recorded which). The source of this sequence is a man younger than 40 who had recovered from COVID-19. V is TRBV9 and J is TRBJ1-6; maybe TRBD1 (5 bases). DNA of the CDR3: TGTGCCAGCAGCGTAGGTCAGGGTAGTAATTCACCCCTCCACTTT. Translation gives CASSVGQGSNSPLHF.